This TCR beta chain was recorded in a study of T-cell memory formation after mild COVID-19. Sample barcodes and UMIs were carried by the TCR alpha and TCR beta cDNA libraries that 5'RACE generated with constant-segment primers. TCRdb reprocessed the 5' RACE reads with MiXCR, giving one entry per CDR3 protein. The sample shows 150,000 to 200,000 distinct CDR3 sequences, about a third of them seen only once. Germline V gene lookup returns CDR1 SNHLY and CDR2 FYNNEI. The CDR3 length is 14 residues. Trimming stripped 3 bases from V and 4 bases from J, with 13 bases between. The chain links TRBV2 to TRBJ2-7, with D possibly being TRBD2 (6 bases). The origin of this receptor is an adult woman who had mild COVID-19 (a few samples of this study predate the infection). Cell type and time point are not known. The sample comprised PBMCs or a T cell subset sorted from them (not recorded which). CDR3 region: CASSEGRGRYEQYF. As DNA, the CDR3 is TGTGCCAGCAGTGAGGGGCGGGGTAGGTACGAGCAGTACTTC.